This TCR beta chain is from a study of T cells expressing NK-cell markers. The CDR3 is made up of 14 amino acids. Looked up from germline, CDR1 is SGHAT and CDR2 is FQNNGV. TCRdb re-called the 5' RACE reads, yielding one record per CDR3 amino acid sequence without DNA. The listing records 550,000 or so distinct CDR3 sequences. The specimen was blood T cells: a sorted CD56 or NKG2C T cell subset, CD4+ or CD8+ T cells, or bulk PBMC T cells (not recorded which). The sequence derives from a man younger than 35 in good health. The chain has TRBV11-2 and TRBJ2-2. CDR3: CASSLAFLGGELFF.